This is a list of T cell receptor beta chains from one sample in a study of shared clonotypes between healthy human individuals. TCRdb's table, derived via immunoSEQ multiplex PCR, lists solely in-frame clones and lacks some. The profile shows 2 million to 2.5 million clones, around 90% of them singletons. Sample: naive CD4+ T cells from PBMCs. Receptor source: a man aged 18 to 30 in good health. Some clones in this sample may be carry-over from other donors' samples. Each CDR3 is given with its conserved first and last residue.

>TRBV5-1|TRBJ1-3
CASSLTGSGNTIYF
>TRBV19|TRBJ2-3
CASNQKSASTDTQYF
>TRBV28|TRBJ2-3
CASTHSGGGTDTQYF
>TRBV5-1|TRBJ2-1
CASRNGIEVYNEQFF
>TRBV30|TRBJ2-2
CAWSVRLAGYTGELFF
>TRBV5-5|TRBJ1-1
CASSFLLGAEAFF
>TRBV11-3|TRBJ2-1
CASSQPGSPAEQFF
>TRBV11-1|TRBJ2-1
CASSGRGYYPYNEQFF
>TRBV7-8|TRBJ2-5
CASSLAQETQYF
>TRBV18|TRBJ2-7
CASSPDRVQGEQYF
>TRBV7-2|TRBJ1-3
CASSLYVDGTIYF
>TRBV7-2|TRBJ1-1
CASSQNRAGLTEAFF
>TRBV12-2|TRBJ1-3
CASRFEGNTIYF
>TRBV28|TRBJ1-2
CASSFWGRAEGYTF
>TRBV6-5|TRBJ2-1
CASLGRFNEQFF
>TRBV29-1|TRBJ1-2
CSVEDNREGYTF
>TRBV4-1|TRBJ2-7
CVSSQDWQRVQYF
>TRBV9|TRBJ2-1
CASSPLPYNEQFF
>TRBV27|TRBJ2-7
CASSLWASGDFEQYF
>TRBV6-5|TRBJ1-3
CASRGAGNTIYF
>TRBV6-5|TRBJ2-1
CASSYFESVNEQFF
>TRBV28|TRBJ2-3
CASSSPGAGTDTQYF
>TRBV6-1|TRBJ1-1
CASSEEDRGGTEAFF
>TRBV11-2|TRBJ1-3
CASSPPGRRNTIYF
>TRBV5-1|TRBJ1-1
CASSLRTMNTEAFF
>TRBV7-9|TRBJ2-7
CASSGGTSGSVYEQYF
>TRBV28|TRBJ1-2
CASSSGTGAVYGYTF
>TRBV7-9|TRBJ2-7
CATSTDSYEQYF
>TRBV7-9|TRBJ1-1
CASSPRGGMNTEAFF
>TRBV18|TRBJ1-3
CASSFWSSSGNTIYF
>TRBV7-9|TRBJ2-3
CASSRASGAPDTQYF
>TRBV28|TRBJ2-3
CASSPPAGGTDTQYF
>TRBV6-4|TRBJ2-2
CASSDQNMGGELFF
>TRBV10-3|TRBJ2-5
CAIPRGQETQYF
>TRBV5-1|TRBJ2-1
CASSPVPGQGNEQFF
>TRBV7-9|TRBJ2-7
CASSPGLAGATYEQYF
>TRBV5-1|TRBJ2-3
CASSLPESTDTQYF
>TRBV10-1|TRBJ2-1
CASSDERAASRINEQFF
>TRBV5-6|TRBJ2-7
CASSWGQYSYEQYF
>TRBV14|TRBJ1-1
CASSQGYHTEAFF
>TRBV11-3|TRBJ2-4
CASSLDGGRQYF
>TRBV29-1|TRBJ2-1
CSVEGSNNEQFF
>TRBV6-6|TRBJ2-7
CASSYGGAPDYEQYF
>TRBV7-8|TRBJ1-1
CASSVLSSLPTEAFF
>TRBV21-1|TRBJ1-1
CASSNRLRFGEAFF